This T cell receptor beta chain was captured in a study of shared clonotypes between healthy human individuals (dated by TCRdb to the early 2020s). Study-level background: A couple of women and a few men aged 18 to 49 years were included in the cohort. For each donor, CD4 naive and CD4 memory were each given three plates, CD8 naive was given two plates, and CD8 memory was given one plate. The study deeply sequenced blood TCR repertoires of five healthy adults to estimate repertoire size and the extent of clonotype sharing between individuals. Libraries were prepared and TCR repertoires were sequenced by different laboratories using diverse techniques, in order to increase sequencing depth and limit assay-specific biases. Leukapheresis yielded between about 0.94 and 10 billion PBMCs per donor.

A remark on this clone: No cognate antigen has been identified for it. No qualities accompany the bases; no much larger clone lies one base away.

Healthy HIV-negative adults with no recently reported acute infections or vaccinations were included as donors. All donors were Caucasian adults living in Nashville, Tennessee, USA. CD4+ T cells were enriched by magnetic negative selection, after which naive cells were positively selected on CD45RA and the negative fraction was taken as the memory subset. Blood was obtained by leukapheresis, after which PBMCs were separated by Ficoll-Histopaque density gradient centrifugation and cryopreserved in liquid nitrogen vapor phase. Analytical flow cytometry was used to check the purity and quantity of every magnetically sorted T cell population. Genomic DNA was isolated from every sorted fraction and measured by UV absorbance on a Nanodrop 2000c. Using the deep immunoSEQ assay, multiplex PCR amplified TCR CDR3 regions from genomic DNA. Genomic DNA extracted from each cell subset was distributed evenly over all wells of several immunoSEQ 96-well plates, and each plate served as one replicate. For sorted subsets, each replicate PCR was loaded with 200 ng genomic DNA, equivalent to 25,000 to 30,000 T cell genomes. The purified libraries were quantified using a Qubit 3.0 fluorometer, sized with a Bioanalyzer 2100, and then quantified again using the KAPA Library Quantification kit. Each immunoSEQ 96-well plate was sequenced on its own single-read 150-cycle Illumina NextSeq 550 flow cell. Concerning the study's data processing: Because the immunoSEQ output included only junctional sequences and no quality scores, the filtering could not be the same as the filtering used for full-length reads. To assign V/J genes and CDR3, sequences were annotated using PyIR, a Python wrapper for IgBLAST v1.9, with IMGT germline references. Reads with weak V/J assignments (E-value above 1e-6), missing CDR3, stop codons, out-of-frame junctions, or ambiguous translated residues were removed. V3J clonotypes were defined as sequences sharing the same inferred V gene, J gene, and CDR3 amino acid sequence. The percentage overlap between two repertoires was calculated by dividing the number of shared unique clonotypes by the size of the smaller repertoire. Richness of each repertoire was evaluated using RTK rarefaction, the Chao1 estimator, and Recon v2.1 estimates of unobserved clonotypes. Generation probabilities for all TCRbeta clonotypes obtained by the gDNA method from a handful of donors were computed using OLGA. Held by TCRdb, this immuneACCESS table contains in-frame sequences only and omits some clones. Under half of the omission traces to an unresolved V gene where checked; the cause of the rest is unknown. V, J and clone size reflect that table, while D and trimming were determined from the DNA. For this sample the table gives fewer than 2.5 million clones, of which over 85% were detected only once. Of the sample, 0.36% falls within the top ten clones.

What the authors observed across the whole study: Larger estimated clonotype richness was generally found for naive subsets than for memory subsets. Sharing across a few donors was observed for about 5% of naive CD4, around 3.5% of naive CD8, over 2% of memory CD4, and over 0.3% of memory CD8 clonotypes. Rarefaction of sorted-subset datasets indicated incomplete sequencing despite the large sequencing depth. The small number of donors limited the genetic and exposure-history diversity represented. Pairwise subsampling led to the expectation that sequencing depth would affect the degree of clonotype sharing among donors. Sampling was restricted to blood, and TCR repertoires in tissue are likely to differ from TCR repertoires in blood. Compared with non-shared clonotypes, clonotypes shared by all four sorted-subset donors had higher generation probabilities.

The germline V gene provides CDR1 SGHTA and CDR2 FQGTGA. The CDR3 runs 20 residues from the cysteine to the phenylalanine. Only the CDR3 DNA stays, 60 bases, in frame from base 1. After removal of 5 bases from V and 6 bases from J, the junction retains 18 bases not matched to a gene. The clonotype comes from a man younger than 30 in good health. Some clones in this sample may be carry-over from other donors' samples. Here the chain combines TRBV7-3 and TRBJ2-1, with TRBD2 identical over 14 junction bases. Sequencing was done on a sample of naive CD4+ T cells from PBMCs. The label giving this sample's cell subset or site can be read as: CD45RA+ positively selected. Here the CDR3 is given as CASSPRGDRWTSGRFNEQFF. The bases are TGTGCCAGCAGCCCCCGGGGGGACCGCTGGACTAGCGGGAGGTTCAATGAGCAGTTCTTC.